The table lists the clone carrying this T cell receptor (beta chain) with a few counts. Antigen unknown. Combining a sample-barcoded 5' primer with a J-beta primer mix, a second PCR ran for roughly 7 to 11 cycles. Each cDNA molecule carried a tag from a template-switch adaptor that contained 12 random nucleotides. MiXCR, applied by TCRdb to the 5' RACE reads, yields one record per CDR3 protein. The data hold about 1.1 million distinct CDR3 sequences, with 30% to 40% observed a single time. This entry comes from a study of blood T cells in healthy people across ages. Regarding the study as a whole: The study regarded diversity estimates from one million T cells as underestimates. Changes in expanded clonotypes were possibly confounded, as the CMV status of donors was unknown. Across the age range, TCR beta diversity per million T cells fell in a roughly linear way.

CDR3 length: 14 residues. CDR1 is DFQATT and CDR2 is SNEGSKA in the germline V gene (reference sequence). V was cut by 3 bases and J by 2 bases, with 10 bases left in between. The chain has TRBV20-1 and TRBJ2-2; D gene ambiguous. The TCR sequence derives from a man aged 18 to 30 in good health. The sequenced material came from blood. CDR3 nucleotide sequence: TGCAGTGCTAGGTCGTCGACCAACACCGGGGAGCTGTTTTTT. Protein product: CSARSSTNTGELFF.